The 30 T cell receptor beta chains presented below share a single source sample, sequenced in a study of lymphopenia after photon versus proton radiotherapy. The table came from immunoSEQ multiplex PCR; TCRdb's copy has only in-frame clones and leaves some out. Among 150,000 or so clones listed, approximately 90% were seen once. Sequencing used peripheral blood, obtained from a patient treated with photon-based radiotherapy. The receptors originated from a man in his fifties or sixties with gastric cancer.

The V gene is TRBV6-1, the J gene TRBJ2-7; tentative D call: TRBD1 (6 bases). Germline lookup yields CDR1 MNHNS and CDR2 SASEGT. V lost 7 bases and J 3 bases, leaving 10 bases between the germline ends. The CDR3 spans 12 residues. CDR3 sequence reads: CASTRQVYEQYF. The CDR3, as DNA: TGTGCCAGCACACGACAGGTCTACGAGCAGTACTTC.

The rearrangement uses TRBV19 and TRBJ1-5; 8 bases fit TRBD1. The CDR3 extends over 16 amino acids. The V gene's germline CDR1 is LNHDA and CDR2 SQIVND (reference sequence). V lost 5 bases to trimming and J lost 2 bases; unmatched junction nucleotides: 8. As DNA, the CDR3 is TGTGCCAGTAGTCCCCAAGACAGGGGTGGCAATCAGCCCCAGCATTTT. This codes for CASSPQDRGGNQPQHF.

CDR3 nucleotides: TGTGCCAGCTCACAGGGACAGCCCGAGACCCAGTACTTC. It codes for CASSQGQPETQYF. The rearrangement links TRBV18 to TRBJ2-5; the match to TRBD1 covers 7 bases. CDR1 is KGHSH, CDR2 LQKENI, per germline. The length of the CDR3 is 13 residues. V gave up 4 bases and J gave up 5 bases; unmatched junction bases: 4.

This chain joins TRBV28 and TRBJ1-1; D uncertain. Germline CDR1 reads MDHEN; CDR2 reads SYDVKM. V was pared by 7 bases and J by 3 bases, with 9 bases between. There are 12 residues in the CDR3. CDR3 loop: CASTVRDTEAFF. The CDR3 DNA reads as TGTGCCAGCACCGTAAGGGACACTGAAGCTTTCTTT.

The V and J genes are TRBV6-5 and TRBJ2-1; D not resolved. CDR1 and CDR2 (germline): MNHEY, SVGAGI. Trimming shortened V by 2 bases and J by 0 bases, and 5 bases separated the two germline ends. This CDR3 contains 14 residues. In nucleotides, the CDR3 is TGTGCCAGCAGTTACACCGTCTCCTACAATGAGCAGTTCTTC. Residues: CASSYTVSYNEQFF.

The chain is built from TRBV7-8 and TRBJ1-5; D unclear. Trimming left V 8 bases short and J 5 bases short, with 13 bases between. The CDR3 consists of 13 residues. The germline gives CDR1 SGHVS, CDR2 FQNEAQ. The CDR3 spells CASAIQKDQPQHF. The CDR3, as DNA: TGTGCCAGCGCGATTCAAAAGGATCAGCCCCAGCATTTT.

The chain links TRBV18 to TRBJ2-7; D is perhaps TRBD2 (6 bases). The V end was cut by 4 bases, the J end by 10 bases, with 20 bases between. Germline V gives CDR1 KGHSH, CDR2 LQKENI. The CDR3 is made up of 14 amino acids. CDR3 sequence reads: CASSRGTQQPAQYF. The CDR3 DNA reads TGTGCCAGCTCACGGGGGACTCAACAACCAGCTCAGTACTTC. Full variable domain (outside the CDR3, taken from reference TRBV18 and TRBJ2-7): NAGVMQNPRHLVRRRGQEARLRCSPMKGHSHVYWYRQLPEEGLKFMVYLQKENIIDESGMPKERFSAEFPKEGPSILRIQQVVRGDSAAYFCASSRGTQQPAQYFGPGTRLTVT.

The chain is built from TRBV7-9 and TRBJ1-1, with D maybe TRBD1 (5 bases). V shed 5 bases and J shed 3 bases, with 16 bases lying between them. The CDR3 runs 15 residues. Germline-derived CDR1 and CDR2 are SEHNR and FQNEAQ (reference sequence). This chain's CDR3 is CASSAQGNWDTEAFF. The CDR3 DNA is TGTGCCAGCAGCGCTCAGGGAAATTGGGACACTGAAGCTTTCTTT.

This clone has just a few counts. V usage is TRBV6-6 and J usage is TRBJ1-4, with 8 bases that match TRBD1. J gave up 7 bases and V 8 bases, and 6 bases lay outside the gene matches. The CDR3 contains 13 residues. CDR1 and CDR2 (germline): MNHNY, SVGAGI (reference sequence). CDR3 loop: CASGTGGLEKLFF. The CDR3 coding sequence is TGTGCCAGCGGTACAGGGGGGCTTGAAAAACTGTTTTTT.

V gene TRBV5-4 combines with J gene TRBJ2-2; D call uncertain. The V gene's germline CDR1 is SGHNT and CDR2 YYREEE (reference sequence). The CDR3 extends over 14 amino acids. Trimming took 2 bases from V and 3 from J, leaving 8 bases between them. The CDR3 DNA follows: TGTGCCAGCAGCTTCGGTGGCGACACCGGGGAGCTGTTTTTT. This encodes CASSFGGDTGELFF.

The chain combines TRBV29-1 with TRBJ2-3; D perhaps matches TRBD1 (6 bases). V lost 5 bases and J lost 0, with 9 bases in between. This CDR3 has 13 amino acids. Germline values: CDR1 SQVTM, CDR2 ANQGSEA. The CDR3 here is CSVTGQSTDTQYF. CDR3 bases: TGCAGCGTTACTGGACAGAGCACAGATACGCAGTATTTT.

The chain recombines TRBV30 with TRBJ1-3; D not resolved. V was pared by 0 bases and J by 3 bases, with 9 bases between. The CDR3 is made up of 14 amino acids. Per the germline V gene, CDR1 is GTSNPN and CDR2 is SVGIG (reference sequence). DNA for the CDR3: TGTGCCTGGAGTGTACTGAATAGTGGAAACACCATATATTTT. It is translated as CAWSVLNSGNTIYF. Full variable domain (remainder filled in from reference TRBV30 and TRBJ1-3): SQTIHQWPATLVQPVGSPLSLECTVEGTSNPNLYWYRQAAGRGLQLLFYSVGIGQISSEVPQNLSASRPQDRQFILSSKKLLLSDSGFYLCAWSVLNSGNTIYFGEGSWLTVV.

The rearrangement uses TRBV7-9 and TRBJ2-2; 11 nucleotides agree with TRBD1. J was trimmed by 3 bases and V by 5 bases; bases with no gene match: 5. Looked up from germline, CDR1 is SEHNR and CDR2 is FQNEAQ (reference sequence). This CDR3 comprises 16 residues. The CDR3 region has the DNA TGTGCCAGCAGCGTTCGGACAGGGGGCTACACCGGGGAGCTGTTTTTT. It is translated as CASSVRTGGYTGELFF. Complete variable domain (other parts from reference TRBV7-9 and TRBJ2-2): DTGVSQNPRHKITKRGQNVTFRCDPISEHNRLYWYRQTLGQGPEFLTYFQNEAQLEKSRLLSDRFSAERPKGSFSTLEIQRTEQGDSAMYLCASSVRTGGYTGELFFGEGSRLTVL.

The count of this clone is one. The J gene is TRBJ2-7, the V gene TRBV28, with D possibly matching TRBD1 (5 bases). CDR3 length equals 14 residues. In germline, CDR1 is MDHEN, CDR2 SYDVKM. Deletions cut 7 bases from V and 2 bases from J, with 15 bases between. This CDR3 is CASNIRGHTYEQYF. The CDR3 DNA reads as TGTGCCAGCAACATTAGGGGCCATACCTACGAGCAGTACTTC.

This chain connects TRBV11-2 to TRBJ1-5; D is undetermined. There are 13 residues in the CDR3. In germline, CDR1 is SGHAT, CDR2 FQNNGV. Trimming cost V 6 bases and J 4 bases, with 10 bases left between them. The CDR3 sequence is CASSPERNQPQHF. In DNA, the CDR3 is TGTGCCAGCAGTCCCGAGCGGAATCAGCCCCAGCATTTT. Full variable domain (outside the CDR3, taken from reference TRBV11-2 and TRBJ1-5): EAGVAQSPRYKIIEKRQSVAFWCNPISGHATLYWYQQILGQGPKLLIQFQNNGVVDDSQLPKDRFSAERLKGVDSTLKIQPAKLEDSAVYLCASSPERNQPQHFGDGTRLSIL.

The rearrangement links TRBV7-8 to TRBJ1-1; no clear D gene. Trimming took 2 bases from V and 1 from J, leaving 8 bases between them. In germline, CDR1 is SGHVS, CDR2 FQNEAQ. The length of the CDR3 is 14 residues. The CDR3 reads CASSLTIGNTEAFF. In nucleotides, the CDR3 is TGTGCCAGCAGCTTAACCATAGGGAACACTGAAGCTTTCTTT. Together with reference TRBV7-8 and TRBJ1-1, the CDR3 gives the full variable domain: GAGVSQSPRYKVAKRGQDVALRCDPISGHVSLFWYQQALGQGPEFLTYFQNEAQLDKSGLPSDRFFAERPEGSVSTLKIQRTQQEDSAVYLCASSLTIGNTEAFFGQGTRLTVV.

This chain connects TRBV30 to TRBJ2-5; 8 bases fit TRBD1. The CDR3 is made up of 16 amino acids. Germline CDR1 and CDR2: GTSNPN and SVGIG (reference sequence). V lost 6 bases, J lost 5 bases, and 17 bases stayed unmatched. The DNA for the CDR3 is TGTGCCTGCCGCCGCCTAGGACAGGGAGAATGGGAGACCCAGTACTTC. Protein product: CACRRLGQGEWETQYF.

The chain carries TRBV29-1 and TRBJ2-6, with 8 bases identical to TRBD1. This CDR3 has 14 residues. Germline V lookup: CDR1 SQVTM, CDR2 ANQGSEA. J gave up 11 bases and V 3 bases, and 9 bases lay outside the gene matches. CDR3 DNA sequence: TGCAGCGTTGAGGACAGGGAGGCTCAGTACGTCCTGACTTTC. Protein: CSVEDREAQYVLTF. Supplemented by reference TRBV29-1 and TRBJ2-6, the full variable domain reads SAVISQKPSRDICQRGTSLTIQCQVDSQVTMMFWYRQQPGQSLTLIATANQGSEATYESGFVIDKFPISRPNLTFSTLTVSNMSPEDSSIYLCSVEDREAQYVLTFGAGSRLTVL.

V usage is TRBV20-1 and J usage is TRBJ2-1; D is undetermined. CDR1 is DFQATT, CDR2 SNEGSKA, per germline (reference sequence). V was clipped by 3 bases and J by 6 bases, with 6 bases between them. The CDR3 loop spans 11 amino acids. In DNA form, the CDR3 reads TGCAGTGCTAGTGTGGGCAATGAGCAGTTCTTC. It translates to CSASVGNEQFF.

V is TRBV18 and J is TRBJ2-5; 12 nucleotides agree with TRBD2. Germline lookup yields CDR1 KGHSH and CDR2 LQKENI. CDR3 length equals 15 residues. Germline trimming cut 3 bases from V and 2 bases from J; bases unmatched to any gene: 1. The CDR3 loop is CASSPTSGRQETQYF. CDR3 bases: TGTGCCAGCTCACCGACTAGCGGGAGACAAGAGACCCAGTACTTC.

The chain is built from TRBV29-1 and TRBJ2-2; D gene unclear. Germline CDR1 is SQVTM and CDR2 is ANQGSEA. The V end was cut by 4 bases, the J end by 6 bases, with 6 bases between. This CDR3 spans 11 amino acids. The CDR3 protein is CSVGRSGELFF. DNA of the CDR3: TGCAGCGTTGGTAGGTCCGGGGAGCTGTTTTTT.

The chain couples TRBV6-5 to TRBJ1-3; 8 bases agree with TRBD1. This CDR3 spans 14 amino acids. Losses at the gene ends were 5 bases for V and 4 bases for J; bases not matched to a gene: 4. Germline V gene sequence: CDR1 MNHEY, CDR2 SVGAGI. Here the CDR3 reads CASSPDRAGNTIYF. CDR3 sequence (DNA): TGTGCCAGCAGTCCGGACAGGGCCGGAAACACCATATATTTT.

The chain uses TRBV4-3 and TRBJ1-2; D gene unclear. The germline V and J ends were trimmed by 0 bases and 3 bases, with 11 bases remaining between them. The V gene's germline CDR1 is LGHNA and CDR2 YSLEER. The length of the CDR3 is 15 residues. CDR3 residues: CASSQERASHYGYTF. The CDR3 DNA reads TGCGCCAGCAGCCAAGAAAGGGCCAGCCACTATGGCTACACCTTC.

The gene calls are TRBV11-2 and TRBJ2-7; D may be TRBD2 (5 bases). The CDR3 is 13 residues long. V was trimmed by 2 bases and J by 2 bases, leaving 7 bases between them. Germline values: CDR1 SGHAT, CDR2 FQNNGV. This CDR3 reads CASSLQRTYEQYF. CDR3 bases: TGTGCCAGCAGCTTACAGCGGACCTACGAGCAGTACTTC.

V and J are TRBV28 and TRBJ2-7; D is ambiguous. Germline assignment: CDR1 MDHEN and CDR2 SYDVKM. The V and J ends lost 5 bases and 2 bases respectively, with 13 bases between them. The CDR3 is 14 residues long. DNA for the CDR3: TGTGCCAGCAGTGTCGTTCTAGTACCCTACGAGCAGTACTTC. This encodes CASSVVLVPYEQYF.

The chain combines TRBV4-1 with TRBJ1-1; TRBD1 matches 7 bases. The CDR3 spans 16 residues. The V gene end was trimmed by 2 bases and the J gene end by 2 bases; junction bases not matched to a gene: 8. Germline V gene sequence: CDR1 MGHRA, CDR2 YSYEKL. CDR3 sequence reads: CASSQRGGASNTEAFF. CDR3 DNA sequence: TGCGCCAGCAGCCAAAGAGGGGGCGCATCCAACACTGAAGCTTTCTTT.

The chain carries TRBV7-2 and TRBJ2-5; D call uncertain. Germline V gene lookup returns CDR1 SGHTA and CDR2 FQGNSA. The CDR3 sequence is 14 residues long. The ends were cut back, 6 bases at V and 2 bases at J, with 13 bases in the middle. The CDR3 nucleotides read TGTGCCAGCAGTACGAACGGGTTACAAGAGACCCAGTACTTC. Its protein product is CASSTNGLQETQYF.

V is TRBV10-3 and J is TRBJ1-5, with 8 bases lining up with TRBD1. This CDR3 spans 19 amino acids. In germline, CDR1 is ENHRY, CDR2 SYGVKD. Trimming cost V 6 bases and J 0 bases; bases outside gene matches: 16. CDR3 nucleotide sequence: TGTGCCATCAGCCCGGTCCCGGGACAGGACCCTTATAGCAATCAGCCCCAGCATTTT. Translating it yields CAISPVPGQDPYSNQPQHF.

This chain uses TRBV5-4 with TRBJ1-3; possibly TRBD1 for D (6 bases). This CDR3 has 16 amino acids. The germline V gene has CDR1 SGHNT and CDR2 YYREEE (reference sequence). Trimming removed 2 bases at V and 1 base at J, with 13 bases between. This CDR3 reads CASSFFRGASGNTIYF. Here the CDR3 DNA reads TGTGCCAGCAGCTTCTTCAGGGGCGCGTCTGGAAACACCATATATTTT.

This chain links TRBV30 with TRBJ2-2; D call uncertain. V was trimmed by 0 bases and J by 4 bases, leaving 18 bases between them. CDR1 is GTSNPN, CDR2 SVGIG, per germline (reference sequence). CDR3 length equals 17 residues. Here the CDR3 DNA reads TGTGCCTGGAGTGTACAAGGTACAGAGCAACTCACCGGGGAGCTGTTTTTT. This sequence encodes CAWSVQGTEQLTGELFF.